Shown below are 15 T cell receptor beta chains from a single sample sequenced in a study of shared clonotypes between healthy human individuals. Assay: immunoSEQ multiplex PCR; the TCRdb copy retains only in-frame clones and omits some. The sample records about 1 million clones, about three quarters being singletons. The sample was memory CD4+ T cells sorted from blood. Documented subset: CD45RA-negative fraction. Receptors were obtained from a man younger than 35 in good health.

The gene calls are TRBV5-4 and TRBJ2-7; 11 bases are shared with TRBD2. This CDR3 contains 14 residues. Germline V gene sequence: CDR1 SGHNT, CDR2 YYREEE (reference sequence). Germline trimming cut 4 bases from V and 4 bases from J; bases unmatched to any gene: 4. In DNA, the CDR3 is TGTGCCAGCAGCCCTAGCGGGAGGTGGTACGAGCAGTACTTC. It specifies CASSPSGRWYEQYF.

This clone has only a few counts. The chain employs TRBV2 and TRBJ2-3; D might be TRBD1 (6 bases). V shed 4 bases and J shed 1 base, with 15 bases lying between them. Germline V lookup: CDR1 SNHLY, CDR2 FYNNEI. The CDR3 runs to 16 residues. The CDR3 DNA reads TGTGCCAGCAGTGTGGAACAGGGACCCCGCACAGATACGCAGTATTTT. Amino acids: CASSVEQGPRTDTQYF.

The chain carries TRBV19 and TRBJ2-3; D is perhaps TRBD2 (7 bases). The CDR3 runs to 16 residues. V was clipped by 0 bases and J by 6 bases, with 16 bases between them. Germline CDR1 is LNHDA and CDR2 is SQIVND (reference sequence). The CDR3 spells CASSIDLWGGADTQYF. The CDR3 coding sequence is TGTGCCAGTAGTATAGATCTATGGGGGGGGGCCGATACGCAGTATTTT.

The rearrangement links TRBV28 to TRBJ1-2; the match to TRBD1 covers 10 bases. Looked up from germline, CDR1 is MDHEN and CDR2 is SYDVKM. The CDR3 consists of 15 residues. With V trimmed by 4 bases and J by 4 bases, 6 bases remained unmatched. The CDR3 loop reads CASSSGTGAGYGYTF. CDR3 coding DNA: TGTGCCAGCAGTTCCGGGACAGGGGCGGGCTATGGCTACACCTTC.

V usage is TRBV14 and J usage is TRBJ1-2; perhaps TRBD1 as D (5 bases). The CDR3 is made up of 12 amino acids. Per germline, CDR1 SGHDN and CDR2 FVKESK. V shed 1 base and J shed 7 bases, with 7 bases lying between them. CDR3 DNA sequence: TGTGCCAGCAGCCAAGTAACAGGTGGCTACACCTTC. Translating gives CASSQVTGGYTF.

This chain joins TRBV28 and TRBJ2-7, with 10 bases matching TRBD1. Trimming took 6 bases from V and 3 from J; bases not matched to a gene: 11. CDR1 is MDHEN, CDR2 SYDVKM, per germline. This CDR3 is built from 16 residues. The CDR3 loop reads CASSGTGDERGYEQYF. Here the CDR3 DNA reads TGTGCCAGCAGCGGGACAGGGGACGAGCGGGGCTACGAGCAGTACTTC.

The V and J genes are TRBV5-1 and TRBJ1-1; D possibly corresponds to TRBD1 (5 bases). Trimming pared 0 bases from V and 4 bases from J, leaving 13 bases between. This CDR3 is 15 amino acids long. The germline gives CDR1 SGHRS, CDR2 YFSETQ. CDR3 sequence reads: CASSLVGARGTEAFF. In nucleotides, the CDR3 is TGCGCCAGCAGCTTGGTAGGGGCCCGGGGCACTGAAGCTTTCTTT.

V is TRBV9 and J is TRBJ2-7, with D possibly being TRBD1 (5 bases). V was pared by 0 bases and J by 1 base, with 11 bases between. The germline gives CDR1 SGDLS, CDR2 YYNGEE. The CDR3 is made up of 15 amino acids. CDR3 protein: CASSVADTGSYEQYF. The DNA of the CDR3 is TGTGCCAGCAGCGTAGCAGACACAGGTTCCTACGAGCAGTACTTC.

The chain couples TRBV6-5 to TRBJ1-2; TRBD1 is a possible D gene (6 bases). V was cut by 5 bases and J by 3 bases, with 13 bases left in between. Germline V gene sequence: CDR1 MNHEY, CDR2 SVGAGI. The CDR3 sequence is 14 residues long. CDR3 amino acids: CASSEFRGDYGYTF. Written as DNA, the CDR3 is TGTGCCAGCAGTGAATTCAGGGGTGACTATGGCTACACCTTC.

The chain joins TRBV5-6 to TRBJ2-3; the D is unclear. Trimming pared 0 bases from V and 7 bases from J, leaving 12 bases between. The CDR3 extends over 14 amino acids. Per germline, CDR1 SGHDT and CDR2 YYEEEE. The CDR3 region is CASSLAGSSYTQYF. As DNA, the CDR3 is TGTGCCAGCAGCTTGGCCGGAAGTTCGTATACGCAGTATTTT.

This clone is a singleton in its sample. J is TRBJ2-1 and V is TRBV6-5; 8 bases fit TRBD1. V shed 6 bases and J 4 bases; nucleotides not matched to a gene: 2. Germline V gives CDR1 MNHEY, CDR2 SVGAGI. The CDR3 consists of 13 residues. CDR3 in amino acids: CASSRTGYNEQFF. CDR3 bases: TGTGCCAGCAGCAGGACAGGGTACAATGAGCAGTTCTTC.

The count of this clone is one. The gene calls are TRBV30 and TRBJ2-1, with 9 bases lining up with TRBD2. The CDR3 covers 15 residues. Germline values: CDR1 GTSNPN, CDR2 SVGIG (reference sequence). CDR3 in DNA: TGTGCTTTGCGGGAGGGCCGGAGCTCCTACAATGAGCAGTTCTTC. It codes for CALREGRSSYNEQFF.

About this clone itself: This CDR3 is missing its conserved last phenylalanine or tryptophan, likely due to a read error. The DNA is omitted, as the CDR3 cannot be located on it reliably, and the CDR3 follows TCRdb's listing. J is TRBJ2-4 and V is TRBV5-6; TRBD1, the table's D call, was not compared with the DNA. Germline CDR1 reads SGHDT; CDR2 reads YYEEEE. A total of 12 residues make up the CDR3, ends included. CDR3 sequence reads: CASSSITGEWLY.

This clone was counted only a few times. J is TRBJ2-5 and V is TRBV2; TRBD2 matches 12 bases. Germline-derived CDR1 and CDR2 are SNHLY and FYNNEI. The trim removed 5 bases at V and 5 bases at J, leaving 3 bases unmatched. CDR3 length equals 14 residues. This CDR3 reads CASSILAGGETQYF. As DNA, the CDR3 is TGTGCCAGCAGTATACTAGCGGGAGGTGAGACCCAGTACTTC.

The chain carries TRBV6-5 and TRBJ2-1, with TRBD2 matching over 13 bases. Germline V gives CDR1 MNHEY, CDR2 SVGAGI. V dropped 6 bases and J dropped 6; count of bases not matched to a gene: 5. This CDR3 is built from 15 residues. CDR3 in DNA: TGTGCCAGCAGCTACGGACTAGCGGGAGCCAATGAGCAGTTCTTC. Encoded protein: CASSYGLAGANEQFF.